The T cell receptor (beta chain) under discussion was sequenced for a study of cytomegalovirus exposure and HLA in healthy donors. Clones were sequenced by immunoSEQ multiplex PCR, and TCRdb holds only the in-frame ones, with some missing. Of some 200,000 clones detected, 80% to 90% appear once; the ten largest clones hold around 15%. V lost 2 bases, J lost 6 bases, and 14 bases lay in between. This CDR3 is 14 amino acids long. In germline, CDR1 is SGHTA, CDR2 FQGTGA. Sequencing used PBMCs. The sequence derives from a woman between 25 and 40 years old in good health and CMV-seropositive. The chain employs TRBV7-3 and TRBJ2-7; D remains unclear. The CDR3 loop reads CASSLSVRSGEQYF. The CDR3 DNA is TGTGCCAGCAGCTTATCCGTCAGGTCAGGCGAGCAGTACTTC.